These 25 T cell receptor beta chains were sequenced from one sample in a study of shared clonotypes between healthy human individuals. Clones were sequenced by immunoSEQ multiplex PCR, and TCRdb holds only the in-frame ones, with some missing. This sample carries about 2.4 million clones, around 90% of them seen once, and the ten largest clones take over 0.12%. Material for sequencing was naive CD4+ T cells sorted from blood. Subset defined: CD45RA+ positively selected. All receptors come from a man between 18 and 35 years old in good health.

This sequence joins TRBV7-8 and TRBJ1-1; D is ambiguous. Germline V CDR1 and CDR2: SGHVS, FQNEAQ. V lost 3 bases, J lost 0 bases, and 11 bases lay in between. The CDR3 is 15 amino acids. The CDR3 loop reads CASSLAPTMNTEAFF. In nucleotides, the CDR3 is TGTGCCAGCAGCTTGGCGCCTACCATGAACACTGAAGCTTTCTTT.

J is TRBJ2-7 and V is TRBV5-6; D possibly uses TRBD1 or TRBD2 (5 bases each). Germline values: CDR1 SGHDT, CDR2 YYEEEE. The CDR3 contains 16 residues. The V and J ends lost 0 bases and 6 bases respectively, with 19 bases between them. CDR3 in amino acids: CASSLGLGPTFGEQYF. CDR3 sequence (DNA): TGTGCCAGCAGCTTGGGTCTGGGACCCACGTTTGGCGAGCAGTACTTC. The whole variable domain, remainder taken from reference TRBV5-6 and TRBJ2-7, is DAGVTQSPTHLIKTRGQQVTLRCSPKSGHDTVSWYQQALGQGPQFIFQYYEEEERQRGNFPDRFSGHQFPNYSSELNVNALLLGDSALYLCASSLGLGPTFGEQYFGPGTRLTVT.

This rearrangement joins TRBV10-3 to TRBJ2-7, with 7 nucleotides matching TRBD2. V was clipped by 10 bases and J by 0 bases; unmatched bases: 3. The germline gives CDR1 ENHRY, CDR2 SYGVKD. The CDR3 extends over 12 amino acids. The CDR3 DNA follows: TGTGCCACAGGGAGGGACTCCTACGAGCAGTACTTC. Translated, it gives CATGRDSYEQYF.

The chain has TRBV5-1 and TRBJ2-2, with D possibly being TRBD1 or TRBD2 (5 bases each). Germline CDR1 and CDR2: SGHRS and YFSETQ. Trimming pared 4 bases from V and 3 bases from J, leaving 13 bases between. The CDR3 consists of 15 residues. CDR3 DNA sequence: TGCGCCAGCAGCCCGGGGACGGTGCACACCGGGGAGCTGTTTTTT. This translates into CASSPGTVHTGELFF. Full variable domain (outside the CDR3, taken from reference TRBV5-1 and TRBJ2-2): KAGVTQTPRYLIKTRGQQVTLSCSPISGHRSVSWYQQTPGQGLQFLFEYFSETQRNKGNFPGRFSGRQFSNSRSEMNVSTLELGDSALYLCASSPGTVHTGELFFGEGSRLTVL.

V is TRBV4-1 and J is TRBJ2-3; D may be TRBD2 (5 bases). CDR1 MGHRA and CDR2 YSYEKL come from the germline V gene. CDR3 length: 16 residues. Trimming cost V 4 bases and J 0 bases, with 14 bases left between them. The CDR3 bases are TGCGCCAGCAGCCGCGGGCAAGCGGCTAGCACAGATACGCAGTATTTT. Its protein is CASSRGQAASTDTQYF.

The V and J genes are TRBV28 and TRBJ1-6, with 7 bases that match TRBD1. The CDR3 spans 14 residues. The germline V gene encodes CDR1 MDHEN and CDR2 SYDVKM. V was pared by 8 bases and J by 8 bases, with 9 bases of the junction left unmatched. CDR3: CASLVWQGDSPLHF. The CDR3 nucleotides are TGTGCCAGCTTAGTTTGGCAGGGGGATTCACCCCTCCACTTT.

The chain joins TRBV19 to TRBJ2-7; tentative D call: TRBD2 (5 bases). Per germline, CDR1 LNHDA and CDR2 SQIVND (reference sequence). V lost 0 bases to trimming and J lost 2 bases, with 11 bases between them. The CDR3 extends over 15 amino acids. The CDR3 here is CASSIDEGGTYEQYF. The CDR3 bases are TGTGCCAGTAGTATAGATGAGGGTGGGACCTACGAGCAGTACTTC.

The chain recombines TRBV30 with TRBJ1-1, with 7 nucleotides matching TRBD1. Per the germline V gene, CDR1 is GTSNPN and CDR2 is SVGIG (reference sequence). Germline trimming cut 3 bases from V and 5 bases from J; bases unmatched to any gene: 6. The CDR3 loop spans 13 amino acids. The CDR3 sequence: CAWSGARGTEAFF. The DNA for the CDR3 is TGTGCCTGGAGCGGGGCCAGGGGGACTGAAGCTTTCTTT.

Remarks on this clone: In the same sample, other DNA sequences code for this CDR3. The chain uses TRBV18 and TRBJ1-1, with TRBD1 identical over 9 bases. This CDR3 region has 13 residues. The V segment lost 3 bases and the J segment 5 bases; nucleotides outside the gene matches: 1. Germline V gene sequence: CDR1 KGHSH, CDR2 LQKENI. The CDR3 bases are TGTGCCAGCTCACCCGGACAGGGGACTGAAGCTTTCTTT. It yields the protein CASSPGQGTEAFF.

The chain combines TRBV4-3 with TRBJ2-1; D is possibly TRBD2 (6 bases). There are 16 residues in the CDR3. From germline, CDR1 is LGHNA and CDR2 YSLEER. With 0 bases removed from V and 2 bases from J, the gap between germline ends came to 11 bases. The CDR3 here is CASSQDVGGTYNEQFF. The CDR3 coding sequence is TGCGCCAGCAGCCAAGATGTAGGCGGGACCTACAATGAGCAGTTCTTC.

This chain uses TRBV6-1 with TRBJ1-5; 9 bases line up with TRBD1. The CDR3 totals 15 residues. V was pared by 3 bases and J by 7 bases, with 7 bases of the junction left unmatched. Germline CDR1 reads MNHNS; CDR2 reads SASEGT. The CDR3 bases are TGTGCCAGCAGTGAGAAACAGGGGGCGGGACAGCCCCAGCATTTT. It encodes CASSEKQGAGQPQHF.

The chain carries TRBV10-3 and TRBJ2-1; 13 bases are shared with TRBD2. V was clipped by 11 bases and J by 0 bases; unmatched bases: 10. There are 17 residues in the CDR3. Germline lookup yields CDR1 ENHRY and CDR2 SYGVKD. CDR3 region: CAGAGTSGAGSYNEQFF. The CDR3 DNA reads TGTGCCGGTGCCGGGACTAGCGGGGCTGGCTCCTACAATGAGCAGTTCTTC.

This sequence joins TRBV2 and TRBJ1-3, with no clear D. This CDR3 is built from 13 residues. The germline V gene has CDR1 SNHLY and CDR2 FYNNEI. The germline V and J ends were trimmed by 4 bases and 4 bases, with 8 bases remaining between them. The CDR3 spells CASSVLGGNTIYF. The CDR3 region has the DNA TGTGCCAGCAGTGTCTTGGGCGGAAACACCATATATTTT.

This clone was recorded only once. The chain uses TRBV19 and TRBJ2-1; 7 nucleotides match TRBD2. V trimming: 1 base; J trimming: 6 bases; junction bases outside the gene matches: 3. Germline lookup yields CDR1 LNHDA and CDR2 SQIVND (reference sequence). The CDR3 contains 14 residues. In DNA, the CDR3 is TGTGCCAGTAGTATAGCGGGAGGAGGCAATGAGCAGTTCTTC. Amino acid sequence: CASSIAGGGNEQFF.

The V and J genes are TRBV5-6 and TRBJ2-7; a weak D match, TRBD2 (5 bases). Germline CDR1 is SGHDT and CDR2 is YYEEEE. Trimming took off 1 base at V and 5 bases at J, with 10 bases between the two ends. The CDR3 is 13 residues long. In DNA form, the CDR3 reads TGTGCCAGCAGCTTGTCGGGAAGGGACGAGCAGTACTTC. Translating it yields CASSLSGRDEQYF.

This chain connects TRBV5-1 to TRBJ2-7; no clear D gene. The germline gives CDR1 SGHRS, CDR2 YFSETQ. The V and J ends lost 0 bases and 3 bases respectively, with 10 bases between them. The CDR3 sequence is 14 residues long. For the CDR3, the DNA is TGCGCCAGCAGCTTGGTGGGATTAAACTACGAGCAGTACTTC. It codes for CASSLVGLNYEQYF.

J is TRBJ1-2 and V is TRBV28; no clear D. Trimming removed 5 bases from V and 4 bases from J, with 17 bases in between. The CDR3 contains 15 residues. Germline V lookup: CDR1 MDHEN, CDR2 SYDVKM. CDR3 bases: TGTGCCAGCAGTGCGGCCCTTACAGCGGCCTATGGCTACACCTTC. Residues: CASSAALTAAYGYTF.

DNA of the CDR3: TGTGCCAGCAGGGGAAGGACTAGCGGGAGTGACGAGCAGTACTTC. Its translation: CASRGRTSGSDEQYF. V and J are TRBV6-6 and TRBJ2-7, with 13 bases aligning to TRBD2. From germline, CDR1 is MNHNY and CDR2 SVGAGI (reference sequence). V lost 6 bases and J lost 5; bases outside the gene matches: 7. The CDR3 is 15 residues long.

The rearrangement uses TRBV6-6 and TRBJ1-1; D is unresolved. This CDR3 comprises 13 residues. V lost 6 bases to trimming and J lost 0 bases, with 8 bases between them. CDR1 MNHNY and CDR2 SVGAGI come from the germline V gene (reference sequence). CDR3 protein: CASSPPLNTEAFF. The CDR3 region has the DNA TGTGCCAGCAGCCCACCCCTGAACACTGAAGCTTTCTTT.

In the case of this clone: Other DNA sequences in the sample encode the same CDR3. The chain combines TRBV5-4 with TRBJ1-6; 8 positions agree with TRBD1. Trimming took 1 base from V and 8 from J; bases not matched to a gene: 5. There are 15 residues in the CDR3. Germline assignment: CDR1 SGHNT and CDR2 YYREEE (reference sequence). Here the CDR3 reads CASSLSGTGYSPLHF. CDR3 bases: TGTGCCAGCAGCTTGTCCGGGACAGGATATTCACCCCTCCACTTT.

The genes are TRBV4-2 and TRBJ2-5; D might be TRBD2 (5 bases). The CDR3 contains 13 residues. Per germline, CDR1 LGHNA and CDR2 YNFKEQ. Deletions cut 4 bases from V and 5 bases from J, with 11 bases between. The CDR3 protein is CASSLEGMETQYF. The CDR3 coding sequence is TGTGCCAGCAGCCTTGAGGGAATGGAGACCCAGTACTTC.

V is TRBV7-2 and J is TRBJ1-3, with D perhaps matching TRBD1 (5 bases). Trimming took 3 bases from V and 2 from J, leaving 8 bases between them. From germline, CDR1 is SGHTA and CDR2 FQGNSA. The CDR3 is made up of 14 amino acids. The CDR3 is CASSFGGAGNTIYF. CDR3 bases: TGTGCCAGCAGCTTTGGGGGTGCTGGAAACACCATATATTTT.

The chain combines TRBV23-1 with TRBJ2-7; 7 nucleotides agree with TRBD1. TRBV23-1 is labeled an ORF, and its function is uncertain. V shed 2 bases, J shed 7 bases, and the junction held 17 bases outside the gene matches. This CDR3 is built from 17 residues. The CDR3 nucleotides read TGCGCCAGCAGTCAAGCACCGACCCGGGACAGTTATTGGGAGCAGTACTTC. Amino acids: CASSQAPTRDSYWEQYF.

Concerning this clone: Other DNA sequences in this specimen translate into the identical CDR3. The CDR3 DNA reads as TGTGCCAGCAGCTCAGGGGGCGAGTTAGCCAAAAACATTCAGTACTTC. This gives the protein CASSSGGELAKNIQYF. The chain combines TRBV5-4 with TRBJ2-4; 8 positions agree with TRBD1. The germline CDR1 and CDR2 sequences are SGHNT and YYREEE (reference sequence). This CDR3 is 16 amino acids long. V dropped 3 bases and J dropped 0; count of bases not matched to a gene: 5.

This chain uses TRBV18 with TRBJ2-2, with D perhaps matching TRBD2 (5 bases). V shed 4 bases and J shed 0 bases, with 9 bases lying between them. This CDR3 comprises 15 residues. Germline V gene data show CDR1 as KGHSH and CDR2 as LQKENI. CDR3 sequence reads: CASSLGLSNTGELFF. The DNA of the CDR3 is TGTGCCAGCTCACTTGGACTTTCGAACACCGGGGAGCTGTTTTTT.